A single count supports the clone carrying this T cell receptor beta chain. Germline-derived CDR1 and CDR2 are MNHEY and SVGAGI. The junction had 10 bases not matched to a gene; V was cut back by 9 bases and J by 5 bases. The CDR3 covers 14 residues. Terminally differentiated effector memory CD45RA+ cells were excluded from the naive CD8 cells, which were CD45RO-negative and positively selected for CCR7. Libraries were prepared by immunoSEQ multiplex PCR; TCRdb keeps only in-frame clonotypes and omits some of them. The repertoire holds more than 500,000 clones, approximately 95% seen once, with approximately 0.11% in the top ten. This specimen comes from a study of shared clonotypes between healthy human individuals.

This chain connects TRBV6-5 to TRBJ2-7, with 10 bases that match TRBD1. The source of this sequence is a woman in her thirties in good health. Sequencing was carried out using naive CD8+ T cells sorted from blood. CDR3 in DNA: TGTGCCAGTCGACCCGGGACAGGGGTCCACGAGCAGTACTTC. Translated, it gives CASRPGTGVHEQYF.